This entry lists 25 T cell receptor beta chains sequenced from one sample in a study of Ad26.COV2.S vaccination and SARS-CoV-2 variants. The assay was immunoSEQ multiplex PCR, and TCRdb's table has in-frame clones only and misses some. The sample holds fewer than 500,000 clones, about 93% seen once. Sample treatment: around 19 received Ad26.COV2.S at low or high dose, single or two shots; several received placebo; per-sample allocation not given. Collection of samples fell on day 63 after the first vaccine or placebo injection. Sequencing was performed on peripheral blood, taken in a trial of Ad26.COV2.S vaccine versus placebo. Receptors originate from a person between 18 and 60 years old who received the Ad26.COV2.S COVID-19 vaccine or a placebo.

This clone has only one observation. The rearrangement links TRBV6-2 or TRBV6-3 to TRBJ2-3; perhaps TRBD2 as D (5 bases). The V end was cut by 2 bases, the J end by 3 bases, with 9 bases between. Looked up from germline, CDR1 is MNHEY and CDR2 is SVGEGT. The CDR3 is made up of 14 amino acids. The CDR3 nucleotides are TGTGCCAGCAGTTACGCCGGAGGAACAGATACGCAGTATTTT. It translates to CASSYAGGTDTQYF.

The chain couples TRBV29-1 to TRBJ2-5; 10 bases fit TRBD2. Germline CDR1 and CDR2: SQVTM and ANQGSEA. The V segment lost 3 bases and the J segment 1 base; nucleotides outside the gene matches: 8. There are 16 residues in the CDR3. CDR3 region: CSVDGLAGEAQETQYF. For the CDR3, the DNA is TGCAGCGTTGATGGGCTAGCGGGAGAGGCCCAAGAGACCCAGTACTTC.

The chain combines TRBV4-2 with TRBJ2-7; TRBD2 agrees at 10 bases. This CDR3 has 15 residues. The germline CDR1 and CDR2 sequences are LGHNA and YNFKEQ. V shed 1 base, J shed 4 bases, and the junction held 4 bases outside the gene matches. The CDR3 spells CASSQGLAGYYEQYF. The CDR3 DNA follows: TGTGCCAGCAGCCAAGGACTAGCGGGCTATTACGAGCAGTACTTC.

The rearrangement links TRBV7-7 to TRBJ2-5; D may match TRBD1 or TRBD2 (6 bases each). CDR1 is SSHAT and CDR2 is FNYEAQ in the germline V gene (reference sequence). V was pared by 1 base and J by 4 bases, with 13 bases between. The CDR3 is 15 residues long. Here the CDR3 reads CASSLVFKGGETQYF. Here the CDR3 DNA reads TGTGCCAGCAGCTTAGTTTTTAAGGGGGGAGAGACCCAGTACTTC. Combining the CDR3 with reference TRBV7-7 and TRBJ2-5 gives the whole variable domain GAGVSQSPRYKVTKRGQDVTLRCDPISSHATLYWYQQALGQGPEFLTYFNYEAQPDKSGLPSDRFSAERPEGSISTLTIQRTEQRDSAMYRCASSLVFKGGETQYFGPGTRLLVL.

The J gene is TRBJ1-3, the V gene TRBV9, with D unclear. Germline V CDR1 and CDR2: SGDLS, YYNGEE. The CDR3 is made up of 16 amino acids. V gave up 4 bases and J gave up 4 bases, with 18 bases separating them. The CDR3 reads CASSSGVPPLGNTIYF. The CDR3 DNA follows: TGTGCCAGCAGCTCGGGAGTCCCACCGCTGGGAAACACCATATATTTT.

CDR3 DNA: TGTGCCAGCAGCCAAGGCCCGTCGAGCTCCTACGAGCAGTACTTC. Protein product: CASSQGPSSSYEQYF. The rearrangement joins TRBV3-1 (or the pseudogene TRBV3-2) to TRBJ2-7; no clear D gene. Germline-derived CDR1 and CDR2 are LGHDT and YNNKEL (reference sequence). The CDR3 extends over 15 amino acids. V gave up 1 base and J gave up 0 bases, with 10 bases separating them.

The chain recombines TRBV5-4 with TRBJ2-1; the match to TRBD1 covers 11 bases. The CDR3 length is 19 residues. Germline V gene data show CDR1 as SGHNT and CDR2 as YYREEE (reference sequence). Losses at the gene ends were 3 bases for V and 6 bases for J; bases not matched to a gene: 17. CDR3 bases: TGTGCCAGCAGCTCATCGGTTGTGTTCGGACAGGGGGCTATCAATGAGCAGTTCTTC. This sequence encodes CASSSSVVFGQGAINEQFF.

V usage is TRBV27 and J usage is TRBJ2-7; TRBD2 matches at 8 bases. Germline V lookup: CDR1 MNHEY, CDR2 SMNVEV (reference sequence). The CDR3 contains 13 residues. J gave up 2 bases and V 7 bases, and 4 bases lay outside the gene matches. As DNA, the CDR3 is TGTGCCAGCAAGGTAGCGGGGACCTACGAGCAGTACTTC. Its protein is CASKVAGTYEQYF.

The V and J genes are TRBV27 and TRBJ2-7; 13 nucleotides agree with TRBD2. Germline V gene data show CDR1 as MNHEY and CDR2 as SMNVEV (reference sequence). Trimming took 6 bases from V and 7 from J; bases not matched to a gene: 9. This CDR3 region has 15 residues. For the CDR3, the DNA is TGTGCCAGCAGATATTGGACTAGCGGGAGTAGTGAGCAGTACTTC. Translated, it gives CASRYWTSGSSEQYF.

This chain uses TRBV3-1 (or the pseudogene TRBV3-2) with TRBJ2-3; maybe TRBD2 (6 bases). V was shortened by 2 bases and J by 6 bases, with 9 bases between the two germline ends. The CDR3 spans 13 residues. Germline lookup yields CDR1 LGHDT and CDR2 YNNKEL (reference sequence). The CDR3 spells CASSQNGGDTQYF. The CDR3 nucleotides are TGTGCCAGCAGCCAAAACGGGGGTGATACGCAGTATTTT.

This chain joins TRBV7-9 and TRBJ2-5; 8 nucleotides line up with TRBD1. V lost 0 bases and J lost 4; bases outside the gene matches: 1. CDR3 length: 14 residues. Germline-derived CDR1 and CDR2 are SEHNR and FQNEAQ (reference sequence). The CDR3 region has the DNA TGTGCCAGCAGCTTAGCTGGGACAGGAGAGACCCAGTACTTC. Its protein product is CASSLAGTGETQYF.

The chain joins TRBV3-1 (or the pseudogene TRBV3-2) to TRBJ2-5; no clear D. V lost 1 base to trimming and J lost 1 base, with 10 bases between them. The CDR3 has 15 residues. Germline V CDR1 and CDR2: LGHDT, YNNKEL (reference sequence). CDR3 sequence: CASSQGGRSQETQYF. The CDR3, as DNA: TGTGCCAGCAGCCAAGGTGGGCGGAGCCAAGAGACCCAGTACTTC.

The rearrangement uses TRBV6-1 and TRBJ2-7; the D gene is possibly TRBD1 (6 bases). Trimming took 5 bases from V and 2 from J, leaving 13 bases between them. This CDR3 is 14 amino acids long. From germline, CDR1 is MNHNS and CDR2 SASEGT. The CDR3 sequence: CASSLVKGAYEQYF. The CDR3 DNA is TGTGCCAGCAGTTTAGTGAAGGGGGCCTACGAGCAGTACTTC.

This clone showed up just a few times. The V gene is TRBV7-3, the J gene TRBJ2-2; 12 positions agree with TRBD2. This CDR3 spans 16 amino acids. Losses at the gene ends were 5 bases for V and 5 bases for J; bases not matched to a gene: 6. Germline CDR1 is SGHTA and CDR2 is FQGTGA. In DNA form, the CDR3 reads TGTGCCAGCAGCCCAACTAGCGGGAGGAGAACCGGGGAGCTGTTTTTT. Translating gives CASSPTSGRRTGELFF.

This rearrangement joins TRBV2 to TRBJ2-5, with 9 bases that match TRBD1. Germline V gives CDR1 SNHLY, CDR2 FYNNEI. With 7 bases clipped from V and 5 bases from J, the junction kept 11 bases outside the gene matches. The CDR3 has 15 amino acids. CDR3 protein: CASKGTNRGLETQYF. CDR3 DNA sequence: TGTGCCAGCAAGGGAACGAACAGGGGGCTGGAGACCCAGTACTTC.

A single count supports this clone. In the same sample, other DNA sequences code for this CDR3. The rearrangement links TRBV7-9 to TRBJ2-7; TRBD2 might be the D (6 bases). Trimming pared 5 bases from V and 3 bases from J, leaving 14 bases between. Germline assignment: CDR1 SEHNR and CDR2 FQNEAQ (reference sequence). The CDR3 length is 14 residues. The CDR3 reads CASSLSGLNYEQYF. CDR3 in DNA: TGTGCCAGCAGCCTATCCGGACTAAACTACGAGCAGTACTTC.

The rearrangement uses TRBV19 and TRBJ2-4, with 7 nucleotides matching TRBD2. CDR3 length: 15 amino acids. The V gene end was trimmed by 11 bases and the J gene end by 0 bases; junction bases not matched to a gene: 10. Per germline, CDR1 LNHDA and CDR2 SQIVND (reference sequence). The CDR3: CARTMGLQAKNIQYF. CDR3 nucleotides: TGTGCCCGAACTATGGGACTACAAGCCAAAAACATTCAGTACTTC.

The chain employs TRBV6-2 or TRBV6-3 and TRBJ2-2; 8 bases are a match to TRBD1. CDR3 length: 15 amino acids. Per germline, CDR1 MNHEY and CDR2 SVGEGT. The trim removed 5 bases at V and 1 base at J, leaving 3 bases unmatched. The CDR3 DNA reads TGTGCCAGCAGTCGGACAGGGCTGAACACCGGGGAGCTGTTTTTT. Amino acids: CASSRTGLNTGELFF.

The chain links TRBV7-9 to TRBJ2-3; D unresolved. V lost 5 bases and J lost 0, with 3 bases in between. CDR1 is SEHNR and CDR2 is FQNEAQ in the germline V gene (reference sequence). This CDR3 region has 12 residues. The CDR3: CASSTSTDTQYF. The CDR3 DNA follows: TGTGCCAGCAGCACAAGCACAGATACGCAGTATTTT. The full variable domain, completed using reference TRBV7-9 and TRBJ2-3, is DTGVSQNPRHKITKRGQNVTFRCDPISEHNRLYWYRQTLGQGPEFLTYFQNEAQLEKSRLLSDRFSAERPKGSFSTLEIQRTEQGDSAMYLCASSTSTDTQYFGPGTRLTVL.

This clone showed up just once. Distinct nucleotide sequences in the sample also encode this CDR3. The V gene is TRBV12-3 or TRBV12-4, the J gene TRBJ1-5; no clear D. The CDR3 runs to 11 residues. The ends were cut back, 3 bases at V and 7 bases at J, with 4 bases in the middle. CDR3 nucleotide sequence: TGTGCCAGCAGTTTTGGACAGCCCCAGCATTTT. Protein: CASSFGQPQHF.

CDR3 in DNA: TGTGCCAGCTCACCACAGCTAGGACAGGGGTGGTTGGAAGCTTTCTTT. It yields the protein CASSPQLGQGWLEAFF. This sequence joins TRBV18 and TRBJ1-1; 9 bases are shared with TRBD1. The V gene's germline CDR1 is KGHSH and CDR2 LQKENI. The CDR3 is 16 residues long. V gave up 1 base and J gave up 8 bases; unmatched junction bases: 11.

The chain has TRBV7-2 and TRBJ2-5; possible D gene TRBD2, 6 bases. The germline V and J ends were trimmed by 7 bases and 7 bases, with 22 bases remaining between them. The CDR3 contains 15 residues. In germline, CDR1 is SGHTA, CDR2 FQGNSA. CDR3: CASTILVGGDTTQYF. The CDR3 bases are TGTGCCAGCACCATCCTGGTCGGGGGAGACACGACCCAGTACTTC.

This clone appeared a few times. This sequence joins TRBV15 and TRBJ2-1; maybe TRBD1 (6 bases). CDR3 length equals 17 residues. CDR1 and CDR2 (germline): LNHNV, YYDKDF (reference sequence). Deletions cut 4 bases from V and 0 bases from J, with 16 bases between. The DNA for the CDR3 is TGTGCCACCAGCAAATCACCCGGGACAATCTCCTACAATGAGCAGTTCTTC. This gives the protein CATSKSPGTISYNEQFF. The variable domain in full, with the rest retrieved from reference TRBV15 and TRBJ2-1, is DAMVIQNPRYQVTQFGKPVTLSCSQTLNHNVMYWYQQKSSQAPKLLFHYYDKDFNNEADTPDNFQSRRPNTSFCFLDIRSPGLGDTAMYLCATSKSPGTISYNEQFFGPGTRLTVL.

In DNA form, the CDR3 reads TGTGCCAGCAGTACAGGGTCTGGAAACACCATATATTTT. It is translated as CASSTGSGNTIYF. The rearrangement joins TRBV12-3 or TRBV12-4 to TRBJ1-3; the D gene is possibly TRBD1 (6 bases). V was shortened by 5 bases and J by 1 base, with 6 bases between the two germline ends. The CDR3 totals 13 residues.

The V gene is TRBV5-4, the J gene TRBJ1-2; D is ambiguous. Deletions cut 0 bases from V and 2 bases from J, with 11 bases between. Per germline, CDR1 SGHNT and CDR2 YYREEE (reference sequence). The CDR3 consists of 15 residues. In nucleotides, the CDR3 is TGTGCCAGCAGCTTGGAAGCAGGAACAAACTATGGCTACACCTTC. Translation: CASSLEAGTNYGYTF.